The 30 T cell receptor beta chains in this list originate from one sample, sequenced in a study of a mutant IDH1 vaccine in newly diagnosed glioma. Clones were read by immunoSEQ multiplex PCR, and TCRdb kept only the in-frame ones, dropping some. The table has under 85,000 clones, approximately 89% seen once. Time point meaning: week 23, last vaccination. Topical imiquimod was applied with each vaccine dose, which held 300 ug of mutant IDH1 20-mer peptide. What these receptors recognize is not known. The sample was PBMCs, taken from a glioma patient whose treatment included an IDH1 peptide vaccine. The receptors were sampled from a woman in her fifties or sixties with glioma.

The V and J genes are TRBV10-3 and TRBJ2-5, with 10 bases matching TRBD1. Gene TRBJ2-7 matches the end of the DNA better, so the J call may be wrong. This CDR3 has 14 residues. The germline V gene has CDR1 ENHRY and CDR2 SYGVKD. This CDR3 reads CAISGGQGVYEQYF. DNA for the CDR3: TGTGCCATCAGTGGAGGACAGGGGGTTTACGAGCAGTACTTC.

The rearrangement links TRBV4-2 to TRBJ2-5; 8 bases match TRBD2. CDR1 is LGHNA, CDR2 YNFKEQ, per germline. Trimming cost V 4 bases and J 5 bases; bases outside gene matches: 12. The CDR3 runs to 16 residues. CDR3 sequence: CASSPGGGTGTETQYF. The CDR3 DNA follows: TGTGCCAGCAGCCCCGGGGGGGGGACGGGTACCGAGACCCAGTACTTC.

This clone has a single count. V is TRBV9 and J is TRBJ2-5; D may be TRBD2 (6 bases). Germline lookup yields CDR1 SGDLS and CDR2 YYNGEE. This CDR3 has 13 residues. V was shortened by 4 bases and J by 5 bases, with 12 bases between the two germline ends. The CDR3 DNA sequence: TGTGCCAGCAGCATACGGGACTTTGAGACCCAGTACTTC. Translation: CASSIRDFETQYF.

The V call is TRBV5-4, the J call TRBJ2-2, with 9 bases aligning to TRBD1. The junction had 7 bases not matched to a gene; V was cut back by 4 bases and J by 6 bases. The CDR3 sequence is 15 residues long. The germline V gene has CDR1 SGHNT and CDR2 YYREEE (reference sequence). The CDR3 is CASSRLQGAAGELFF. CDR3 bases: TGTGCCAGCAGCAGACTACAGGGGGCCGCCGGGGAGCTGTTTTTT.

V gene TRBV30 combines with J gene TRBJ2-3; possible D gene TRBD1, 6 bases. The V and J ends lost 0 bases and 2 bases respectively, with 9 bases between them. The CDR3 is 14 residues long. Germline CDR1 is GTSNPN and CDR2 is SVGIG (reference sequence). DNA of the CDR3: TGTGCCTGGAGTGTGACAGGTTACACAGATACGCAGTATTTT. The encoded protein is CAWSVTGYTDTQYF.

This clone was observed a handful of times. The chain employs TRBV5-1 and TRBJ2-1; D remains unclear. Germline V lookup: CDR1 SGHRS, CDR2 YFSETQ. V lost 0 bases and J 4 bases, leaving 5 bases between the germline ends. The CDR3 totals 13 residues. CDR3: CASSLGQYNEQFF. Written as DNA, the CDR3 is TGCGCCAGCAGCTTGGGTCAGTACAATGAGCAGTTCTTC.

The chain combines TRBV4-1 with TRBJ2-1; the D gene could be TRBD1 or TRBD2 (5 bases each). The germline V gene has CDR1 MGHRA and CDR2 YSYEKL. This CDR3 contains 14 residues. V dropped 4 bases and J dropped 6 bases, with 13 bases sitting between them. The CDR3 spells CASSRGLGRNEQFF. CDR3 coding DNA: TGCGCCAGCAGCCGGGGGTTGGGTCGCAATGAGCAGTTCTTC.

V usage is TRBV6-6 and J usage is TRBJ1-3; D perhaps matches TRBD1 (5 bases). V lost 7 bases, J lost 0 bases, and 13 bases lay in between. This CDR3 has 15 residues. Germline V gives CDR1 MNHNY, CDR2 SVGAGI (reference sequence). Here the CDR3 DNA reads TGTGCCAGCACCACAGCGCAGGGCTCTGGAAACACCATATATTTT. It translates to CASTTAQGSGNTIYF.

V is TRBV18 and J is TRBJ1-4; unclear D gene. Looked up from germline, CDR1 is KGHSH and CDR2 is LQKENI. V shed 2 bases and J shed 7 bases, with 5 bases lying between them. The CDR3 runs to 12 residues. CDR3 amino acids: CASSPYSEKLFF. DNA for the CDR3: TGTGCCAGCTCACCATATAGTGAAAAACTGTTTTTT. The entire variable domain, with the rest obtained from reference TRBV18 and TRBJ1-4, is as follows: NAGVMQNPRHLVRRRGQEARLRCSPMKGHSHVYWYRQLPEEGLKFMVYLQKENIIDESGMPKERFSAEFPKEGPSILRIQQVVRGDSAAYFCASSPYSEKLFFGSGTQLSVL.

CDR3 sequence reads: CAISESVGTQPQHF. The CDR3 DNA reads TGTGCCATCAGTGAGTCGGTGGGGACTCAGCCCCAGCATTTT. The chain carries TRBV10-3 and TRBJ1-5; tentative D call: TRBD1 (5 bases). Germline CDR1 reads ENHRY; CDR2 reads SYGVKD. Trimming took 0 bases from V and 6 from J, leaving 9 bases between them. This CDR3 contains 14 residues.

The CDR3, as DNA: TGCAGTGCTCACGGGAACACTGAAGCTTTCTTT. This codes for CSAHGNTEAFF. The V and J genes are TRBV20-1 and TRBJ1-1; D gene unclear. V gave up 5 bases and J gave up 1 base, with 5 bases separating them. The CDR3 length is 11 residues. CDR1 and CDR2 (germline): DFQATT, SNEGSKA (reference sequence).

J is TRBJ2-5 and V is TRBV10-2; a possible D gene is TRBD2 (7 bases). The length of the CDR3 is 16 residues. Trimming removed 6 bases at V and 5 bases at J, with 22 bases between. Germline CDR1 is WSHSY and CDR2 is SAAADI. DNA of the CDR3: TGCGCCAGCAGAAAAAGGGGGGGAGTGGGTAGGGAGACCCAGTACTTC. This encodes CASRKRGGVGRETQYF.

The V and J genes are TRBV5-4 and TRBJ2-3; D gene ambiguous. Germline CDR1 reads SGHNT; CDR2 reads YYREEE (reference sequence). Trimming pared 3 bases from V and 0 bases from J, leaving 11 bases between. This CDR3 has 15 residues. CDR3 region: CASSYKRRSTDTQYF. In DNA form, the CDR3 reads TGTGCCAGCAGCTATAAGAGGCGAAGCACAGATACGCAGTATTTT. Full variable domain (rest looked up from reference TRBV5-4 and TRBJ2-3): ETGVTQSPTHLIKTRGQQVTLRCSSQSGHNTVSWYQQALGQGPQFIFQYYREEENGRGNFPPRFSGLQFPNYSSELNVNALELDDSALYLCASSYKRRSTDTQYFGPGTRLTVL.

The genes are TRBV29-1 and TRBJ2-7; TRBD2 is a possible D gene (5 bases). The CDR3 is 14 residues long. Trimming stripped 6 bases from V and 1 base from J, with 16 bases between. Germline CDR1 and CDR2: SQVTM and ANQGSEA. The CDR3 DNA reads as TGCAGCGTGCGCATCCGGGATCCGTCCTACGAGCAGTACTTC. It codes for CSVRIRDPSYEQYF.

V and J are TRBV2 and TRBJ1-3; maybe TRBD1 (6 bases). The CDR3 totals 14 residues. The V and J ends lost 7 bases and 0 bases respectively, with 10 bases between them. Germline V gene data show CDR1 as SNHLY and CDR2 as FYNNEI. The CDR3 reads CASTGQYSGNTIYF. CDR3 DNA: TGTGCCAGCACCGGACAGTACTCTGGAAACACCATATATTTT.

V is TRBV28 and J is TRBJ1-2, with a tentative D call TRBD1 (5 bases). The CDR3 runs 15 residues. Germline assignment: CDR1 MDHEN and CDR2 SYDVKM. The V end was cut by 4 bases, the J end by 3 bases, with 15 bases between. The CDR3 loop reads CASSYGPGGDYGYTF. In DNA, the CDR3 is TGTGCCAGCAGTTACGGCCCCGGGGGTGACTATGGCTACACCTTC.

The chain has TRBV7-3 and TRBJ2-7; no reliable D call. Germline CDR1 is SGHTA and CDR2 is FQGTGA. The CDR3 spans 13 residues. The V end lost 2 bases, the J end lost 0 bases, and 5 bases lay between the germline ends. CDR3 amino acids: CASSLGDSYEQYF. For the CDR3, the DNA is TGTGCCAGCAGCTTAGGGGACTCCTACGAGCAGTACTTC. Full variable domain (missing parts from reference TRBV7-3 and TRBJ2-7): GAGVSQTPSNKVTEKGKYVELRCDPISGHTALYWYRQSLGQGPEFLIYFQGTGAADDSGLPNDRFFAVRPEGSVSTLKIQRTERGDSAVYLCASSLGDSYEQYFGPGTRLTVT.

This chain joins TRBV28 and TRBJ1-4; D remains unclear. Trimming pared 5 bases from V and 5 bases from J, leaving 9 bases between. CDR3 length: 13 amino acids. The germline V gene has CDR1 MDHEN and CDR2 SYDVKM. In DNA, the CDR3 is TGTGCCAGCAGTGCGGACCAAAATGAAAAACTGTTTTTT. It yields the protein CASSADQNEKLFF. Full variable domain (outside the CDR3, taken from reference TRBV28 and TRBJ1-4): DVKVTQSSRYLVKRTGEKVFLECVQDMDHENMFWYRQDPGLGLRLIYFSYDVKMKEKGDIPEGYSVSREKKERFSLILESASTNQTSMYLCASSADQNEKLFFGSGTQLSVL.

Here the CDR3 reads CASSPRTSGCRSFRYF. In DNA, the CDR3 is TGTGCCAGCAGCCCTCGGACTAGCGGGTGCCGGTCCTTTCGGTACTTC. The V gene is TRBV7-3, the J gene TRBJ2-4, with 11 bases matching TRBD2. Germline V gene data show CDR1 as SGHTA and CDR2 as FQGTGA. CDR3 length equals 16 residues. Trimming cost V 5 bases and J 15 bases; bases outside gene matches: 18. The complete variable domain, with remaining parts taken from reference TRBV7-3 and TRBJ2-4, reads GAGVSQTPSNKVTEKGKYVELRCDPISGHTALYWYRQSLGQGPEFLIYFQGTGAADDSGLPNDRFFAVRPEGSVSTLKIQRTERGDSAVYLCASSPRTSGCRSFRYFGAGTRLSVL.

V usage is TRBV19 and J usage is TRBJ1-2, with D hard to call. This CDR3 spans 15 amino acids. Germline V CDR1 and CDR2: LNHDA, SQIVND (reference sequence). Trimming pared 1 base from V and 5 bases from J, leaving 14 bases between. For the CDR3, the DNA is TGTGCCAGTAGTATAGGGGCCCTCCACAGATATGGCTACACCTTC. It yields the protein CASSIGALHRYGYTF.

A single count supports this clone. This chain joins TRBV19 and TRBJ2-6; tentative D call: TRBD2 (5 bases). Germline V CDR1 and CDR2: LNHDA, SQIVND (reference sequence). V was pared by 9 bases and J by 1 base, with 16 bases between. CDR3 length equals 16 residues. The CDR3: CASSIDYNSGANVLTF. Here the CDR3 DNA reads TGTGCCAGCAGCATCGACTACAATTCTGGGGCCAACGTCCTGACTTTC.

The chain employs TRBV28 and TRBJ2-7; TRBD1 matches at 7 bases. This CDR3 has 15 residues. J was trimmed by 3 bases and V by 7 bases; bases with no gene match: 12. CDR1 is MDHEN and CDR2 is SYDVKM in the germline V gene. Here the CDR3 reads CASNWDRRGYYEQYF. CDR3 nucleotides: TGTGCCAGCAATTGGGACAGACGCGGATACTACGAGCAGTACTTC. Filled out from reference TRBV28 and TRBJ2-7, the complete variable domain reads DVKVTQSSRYLVKRTGEKVFLECVQDMDHENMFWYRQDPGLGLRLIYFSYDVKMKEKGDIPEGYSVSREKKERFSLILESASTNQTSMYLCASNWDRRGYYEQYFGPGTRLTVT.

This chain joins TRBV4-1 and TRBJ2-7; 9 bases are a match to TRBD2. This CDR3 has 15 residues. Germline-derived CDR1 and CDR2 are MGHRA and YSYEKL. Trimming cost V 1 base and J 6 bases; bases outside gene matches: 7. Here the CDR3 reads CASSQVASGNGEQYF. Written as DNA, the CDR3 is TGCGCCAGCAGCCAAGTTGCTAGCGGGAACGGCGAGCAGTACTTC.

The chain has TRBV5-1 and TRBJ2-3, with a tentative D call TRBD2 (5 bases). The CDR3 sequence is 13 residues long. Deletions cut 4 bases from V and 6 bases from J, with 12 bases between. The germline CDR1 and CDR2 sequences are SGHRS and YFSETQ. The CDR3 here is CASSVGDGDTQYF. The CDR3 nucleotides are TGCGCCAGCAGCGTCGGGGATGGGGATACGCAGTATTTT.

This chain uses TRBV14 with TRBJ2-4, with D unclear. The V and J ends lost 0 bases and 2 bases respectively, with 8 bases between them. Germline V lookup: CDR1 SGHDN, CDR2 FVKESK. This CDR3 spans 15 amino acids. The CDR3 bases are TGTGCCAGCAGCCAAGATCAAGGGCCCAAAAACATTCAGTACTTC. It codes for CASSQDQGPKNIQYF.

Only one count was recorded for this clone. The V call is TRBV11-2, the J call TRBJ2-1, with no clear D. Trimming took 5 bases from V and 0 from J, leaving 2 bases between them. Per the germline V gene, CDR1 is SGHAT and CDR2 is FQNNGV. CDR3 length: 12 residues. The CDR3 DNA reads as TGTGCCAGCAGCCACTCCTACAATGAGCAGTTCTTC. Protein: CASSHSYNEQFF.

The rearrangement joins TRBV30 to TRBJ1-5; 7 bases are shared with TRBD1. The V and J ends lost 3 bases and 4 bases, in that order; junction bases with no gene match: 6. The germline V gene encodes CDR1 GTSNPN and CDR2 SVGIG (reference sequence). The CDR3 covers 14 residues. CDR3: CAWSAGTVNQPQHF. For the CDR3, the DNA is TGTGCCTGGAGCGCGGGGACAGTGAATCAGCCCCAGCATTTT. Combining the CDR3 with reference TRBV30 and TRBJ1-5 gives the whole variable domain SQTIHQWPATLVQPVGSPLSLECTVEGTSNPNLYWYRQAAGRGLQLLFYSVGIGQISSEVPQNLSASRPQDRQFILSSKKLLLSDSGFYLCAWSAGTVNQPQHFGDGTRLSIL.

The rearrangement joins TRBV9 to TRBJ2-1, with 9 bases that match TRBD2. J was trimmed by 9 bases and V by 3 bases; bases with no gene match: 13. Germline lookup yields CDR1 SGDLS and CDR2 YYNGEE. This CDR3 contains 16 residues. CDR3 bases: TGTGCCAGCAGCGCTAGCGGGACCGGGGTTTTCAGTGAGCAGTTCTTC. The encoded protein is CASSASGTGVFSEQFF.

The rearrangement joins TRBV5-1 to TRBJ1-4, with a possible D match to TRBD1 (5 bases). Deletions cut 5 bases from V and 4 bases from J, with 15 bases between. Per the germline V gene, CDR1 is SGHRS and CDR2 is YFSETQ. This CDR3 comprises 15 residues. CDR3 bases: TGCGCCAGCAGTCCCCTGGGGCAGGGTAATGAAAAACTGTTTTTT. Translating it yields CASSPLGQGNEKLFF.

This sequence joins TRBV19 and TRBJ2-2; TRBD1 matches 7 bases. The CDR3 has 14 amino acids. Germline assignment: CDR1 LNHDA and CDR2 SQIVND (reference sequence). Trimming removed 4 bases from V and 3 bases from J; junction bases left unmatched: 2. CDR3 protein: CASSNRGDTGELFF. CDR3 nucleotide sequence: TGTGCCAGTAGTAACAGGGGCGACACCGGGGAGCTGTTTTTT.